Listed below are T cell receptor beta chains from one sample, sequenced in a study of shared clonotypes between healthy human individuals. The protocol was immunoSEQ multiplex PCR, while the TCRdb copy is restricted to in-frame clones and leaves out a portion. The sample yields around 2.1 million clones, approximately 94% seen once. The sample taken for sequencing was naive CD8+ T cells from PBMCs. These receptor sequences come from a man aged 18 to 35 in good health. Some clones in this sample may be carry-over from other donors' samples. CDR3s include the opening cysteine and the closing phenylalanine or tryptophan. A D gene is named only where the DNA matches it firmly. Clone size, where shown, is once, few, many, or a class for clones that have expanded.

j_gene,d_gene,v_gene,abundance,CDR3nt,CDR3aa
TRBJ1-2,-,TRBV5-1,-,TGCGCCAGCAGCTTGGATATTTCCCCAGCCTCTCTCTATGGCTACACCTTC,CASSLDISPASLYGYTF
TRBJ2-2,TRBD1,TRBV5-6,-,TGTGCCAGCTCCCCTTCTCCTCAGACAGGGCGCCGGGAGCTGTTTTTT,CASSPSPQTGRRELFF
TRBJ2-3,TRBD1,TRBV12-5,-,TGTGCTAGTGGTTTGCCATGGACAGGGGATCCCGTTACAGATACGCAGTATTTT,CASGLPWTGDPVTDTQYF
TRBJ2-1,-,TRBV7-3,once,TGTGCCAGCAGCTCAGGAGGACAGGACAAAGCGGGACCTAGCATTTACAATGAGCAGTTCTTC,CASSSGGQDKAGPSIYNEQFF
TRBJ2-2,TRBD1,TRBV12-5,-,TGTGCTAGTGGAGAAACCGGGACAGGGGAGAAGAGGGACGGGGAGCTGTTTTTT,CASGETGTGEKRDGELFF
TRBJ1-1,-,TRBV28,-,TGTGCCAGCAGCCCAAACTTGAACACTGAAGCTTTCTTT,CASSPNLNTEAFF
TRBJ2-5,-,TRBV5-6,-,TGTGCCAGCAGCCCAGGGAAGACCACAGCGGTGTTCTCGACCCAGTACTTC,CASSPGKTTAVFSTQYF
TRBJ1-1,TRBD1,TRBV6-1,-,TGTGCCAGCACTCTGACAGGGGCGAACACTGAAGCTTTCTTT,CASTLTGANTEAFF
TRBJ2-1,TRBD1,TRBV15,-,TGTGCCACCAGCAGTCTCCGGGACAGCATGTACAATGAGCAGTTCTTC,CATSSLRDSMYNEQFF
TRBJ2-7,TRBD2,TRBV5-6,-,TGTGCCAGCAGCTTGGGATCGGGAGGCGGGTACGAGCAGTACTTC,CASSLGSGGGYEQYF
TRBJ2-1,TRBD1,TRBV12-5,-,TGTGCTAGTGGTTTGGACCGGGTCGGACAGGACTCCTACAATGAGCAGTTCTTC,CASGLDRVGQDSYNEQFF
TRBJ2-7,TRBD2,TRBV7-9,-,TGTGCCAGCAGCTATCCGACTAGCGGGGAAGTCTACGAGCAGTACTTC,CASSYPTSGEVYEQYF
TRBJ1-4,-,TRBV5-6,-,TGTGCCAGCAGCTTGAGGCCGGCAGCTAATGAAAAACTGTTTTTT,CASSLRPAANEKLFF
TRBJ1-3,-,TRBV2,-,TGTGCCAGCAGTGACGAAAACACCATATATTTT,CASSDENTIYF
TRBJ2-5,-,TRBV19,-,TGTGCCAGTAGTATTCATCTACGGTCCTCCTTTGGGGGGACCCAGTACTTC,CASSIHLRSSFGGTQYF
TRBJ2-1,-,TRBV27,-,TGTGCCAGCAGTTTTTCTCGGGAGCAGTTCTTC,CASSFSREQFF
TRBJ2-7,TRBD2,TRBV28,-,TGTGCCAGCAGTTTACGCAGGGAGGGGCCCTACGAGCAGTACTTC,CASSLRREGPYEQYF
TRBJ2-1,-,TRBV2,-,TGTGCCAGCAGTTCGAATTTGGGGGTTTACAATGAGCAGTTCTTC,CASSSNLGVYNEQFF
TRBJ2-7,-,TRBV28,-,TGTGCCAGCAGTTTGCCAGGCTCCTACGAGCAGTACTTC,CASSLPGSYEQYF
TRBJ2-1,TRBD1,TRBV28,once,TGTGCCAGCAGTTTAAACCAGGGGGACTACAATGAGCAGTTCTTC,CASSLNQGDYNEQFF
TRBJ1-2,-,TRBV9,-,TGTGCCAGCAGCGTAGGAAAGGATAACTATGGCTACACCTTC,CASSVGKDNYGYTF
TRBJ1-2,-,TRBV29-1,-,TGCAGCGTTGAAACTGAGGCGAGGATCTATGGCTACACCTTC,CSVETEARIYGYTF
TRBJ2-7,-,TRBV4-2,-,TGTGCCAGCAGCCAACAGCGGGCCTACGAGCAGTACTTC,CASSQQRAYEQYF
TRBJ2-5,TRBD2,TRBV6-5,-,TGTGCCAGCACCCAGGGACTAGCGGGAGGAGAGACCCAGTACTTC,CASTQGLAGGETQYF
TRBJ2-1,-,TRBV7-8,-,TGTGCCAGCAGCCCAAACAGGGGGGGACCCAATGAGCAGTTCTTC,CASSPNRGGPNEQFF
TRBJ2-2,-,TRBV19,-,TGTGCCAGTAACCCGGGCTGGATCTCCTACACCGGGGAGCTGTTTTTT,CASNPGWISYTGELFF
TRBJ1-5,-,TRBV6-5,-,TGTGCCAGCAGTTACTCTCAGTTTCAGCCCCAGCATTTT,CASSYSQFQPQHF
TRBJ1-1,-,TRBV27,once,TGTGCCAGCAGTTTTGGAGGGGACACTGAAGCTTTCTTT,CASSFGGDTEAFF
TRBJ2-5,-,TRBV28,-,TGTGCCAGCAGTTTAACAGTCGGGGCGGCCCAGTACTTC,CASSLTVGAAQYF
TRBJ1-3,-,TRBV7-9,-,TGTGCCAGCAGCGTAGTGACCCTTGGAAACACCATATATTTT,CASSVVTLGNTIYF
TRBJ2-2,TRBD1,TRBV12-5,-,TGTGCTAGTGGTTTGGTAGGGACAGGGCCCGGGGAGCTGTTTTTT,CASGLVGTGPGELFF
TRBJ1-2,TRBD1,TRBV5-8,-,TGTGCCAGCAGCCCACTAACCGGGACAGGGTCTCATGGCTACACCTTC,CASSPLTGTGSHGYTF
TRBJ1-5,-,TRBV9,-,TGTGCCAGCAGCGCTTTGGAAGGACAGCCCCAGCATTTT,CASSALEGQPQHF